The next 22 T cell receptor beta chains were all read from a single sample in a study of blood T cell repertoires in COVID-19. Here immunoSEQ multiplex PCR was the method, and the copy in TCRdb shows in-frame clones only, minus some. The data contain around 140,000 clones, around nine tenths of them singletons. The sequenced sample was peripheral blood. Receptors were obtained from a woman between 70 and 85 years old with COVID-19, enrolled during active disease.

The chain is built from TRBV29-1 and TRBJ1-1; TRBD1 matches 8 bases. With 3 bases clipped from V and 1 base from J, the junction kept 7 bases outside the gene matches. The CDR3 runs 15 residues. Looked up from germline, CDR1 is SQVTM and CDR2 is ANQGSEA. The CDR3 sequence: CSVDSLGTGNTEAFF. For the CDR3, the DNA is TGCAGCGTTGATAGCCTAGGGACAGGGAACACTGAAGCTTTCTTT.

The CDR3 reads CASSLWASSNTGELFF. The CDR3 DNA follows: TGTGCCAGCAGTTTATGGGCCAGCTCGAACACCGGGGAGCTGTTTTTT. The chain employs TRBV27 and TRBJ2-2, with unresolved D. V shed 1 base and J shed 0 bases, with 9 bases lying between them. CDR1 is MNHEY, CDR2 SMNVEV, per germline (reference sequence). The CDR3 extends over 16 amino acids.

The chain combines TRBV7-2 with TRBJ2-2; D remains ambiguous. The CDR3 has 14 amino acids. Germline-derived CDR1 and CDR2 are SGHTA and FQGNSA. Trimming removed 0 bases from V and 1 base from J, with 3 bases in between. CDR3 DNA sequence: TGTGCCAGCAGCTTAGCCCAGAACACCGGGGAGCTGTTTTTT. It yields the protein CASSLAQNTGELFF.

V and J are TRBV6-4 and TRBJ1-6, with TRBD1 identical over 9 bases. This CDR3 is 15 amino acids long. Germline V gene data show CDR1 as MRHNA and CDR2 as SNTAGT. Trimming cost V 4 bases and J 3 bases; bases outside gene matches: 1. This CDR3 reads CASSGDRDYNSPLHF. In DNA, the CDR3 is TGTGCCAGCAGTGGGGACAGGGACTATAATTCACCCCTCCACTTT.

This clone was detected once. V usage is TRBV15 and J usage is TRBJ1-1, with 7 bases fitting TRBD1. The CDR3 runs 15 residues. V gave up 3 bases and J gave up 3 bases; unmatched junction bases: 7. CDR1 is LNHNV and CDR2 is YYDKDF in the germline V gene (reference sequence). The DNA of the CDR3 is TGTGCCACCAGCAGGGAGGGACAGCCCTACACTGAAGCTTTCTTT. It specifies CATSREGQPYTEAFF.

This chain links TRBV7-6 with TRBJ2-2; 9 nucleotides match TRBD1. This CDR3 is built from 16 residues. V was clipped by 5 bases and J by 8 bases; unmatched bases: 12. Germline V gene lookup returns CDR1 SGHVS and CDR2 FNYEAQ. DNA for the CDR3: TGTGCCAGCAGCGCCGGGACAGGGCGAAGGACTGGGGAGCTGTTTTTT. This translates into CASSAGTGRRTGELFF. Full variable domain (remainder filled in from reference TRBV7-6 and TRBJ2-2): GAGVSQSPRYKVTKRGQDVALRCDPISGHVSLYWYRQALGQGPEFLTYFNYEAQQDKSGLPNDRFSAERPEGSISTLTIQRTEQRDSAMYRCASSAGTGRRTGELFFGEGSRLTVL.

The chain couples TRBV7-2 to TRBJ2-2, with 7 bases lining up with TRBD1. V shed 2 bases and J 4 bases; nucleotides not matched to a gene: 4. The V gene's germline CDR1 is SGHTA and CDR2 FQGNSA. CDR3 length: 15 residues. CDR3 protein: CASSLRGQPTGELFF. The CDR3 bases are TGTGCCAGCAGCTTAAGGGGGCAACCCACCGGGGAGCTGTTTTTT.

V and J are TRBV11-2 and TRBJ2-7; possibly TRBD1 for D (6 bases). CDR3 length equals 15 residues. Trimming removed 5 bases at V and 1 base at J, with 15 bases between. The V gene's germline CDR1 is SGHAT and CDR2 FQNNGV. CDR3 sequence reads: CASSPHGQRSYEQYF. DNA for the CDR3: TGTGCCAGCAGCCCCCACGGACAGAGATCCTACGAGCAGTACTTC.

The chain carries TRBV10-3 and TRBJ2-5, with TRBD2 matching over 7 bases. The CDR3 contains 14 residues. Germline CDR1 ENHRY, CDR2 SYGVKD. V dropped 7 bases and J dropped 4; count of bases not matched to a gene: 9. CDR3 nucleotides: TGTGCCATCATGGCAGCGGGGCGGGTAGAGACCCAGTACTTC. It is translated as CAIMAAGRVETQYF.

This chain joins TRBV2 and TRBJ1-4, with D hard to call. This CDR3 is built from 16 residues. With 7 bases removed from V and 0 bases from J, the gap between germline ends came to 15 bases. The germline V gene encodes CDR1 SNHLY and CDR2 FYNNEI. The DNA of the CDR3 is TGTGCCAGCACGAGGCGAGGGTTCGCAACTAATGAAAAACTGTTTTTT. Translation: CASTRRGFATNEKLFF.

V gene TRBV29-1 combines with J gene TRBJ2-1; TRBD2 matches 7 bases. This CDR3 is built from 14 residues. Germline-derived CDR1 and CDR2 are SQVTM and ANQGSEA. Trimming took 4 bases from V and 2 from J; bases not matched to a gene: 5. CDR3 DNA sequence: TGCAGCGTTGCTATCAGCGGGGCCTACAATGAGCAGTTCTTC. This codes for CSVAISGAYNEQFF.

This clone has a single count. J is TRBJ2-1 and V is TRBV20-1, with 8 bases that match TRBD2. The germline V gene has CDR1 DFQATT and CDR2 SNEGSKA (reference sequence). The CDR3 consists of 11 residues. DNA for the CDR3: TGCAGCCCGGGGGGGCATAATGAGCAGTTCTTC. Its translation: CSPGGHNEQFF.

The chain couples TRBV2 to TRBJ2-1, with 11 bases that match TRBD1. CDR1 is SNHLY and CDR2 is FYNNEI in the germline V gene. CDR3 length: 14 residues. V shed 6 bases, J shed 10 bases, and the junction held 8 bases outside the gene matches. CDR3: CASRTGTGGAEQFF. The CDR3 DNA reads as TGTGCCAGCAGGACCGGGACAGGGGGTGCGGAGCAGTTCTTC.

This rearrangement joins TRBV28 to TRBJ2-5; D remains unclear. Trimming pared 6 bases from V and 3 bases from J, leaving 5 bases between. Germline CDR1 reads MDHEN; CDR2 reads SYDVKM. This CDR3 is built from 11 residues. As DNA, the CDR3 is TGTGCCAGCAGGGCCAAAGAGACCCAGTACTTC. It encodes CASRAKETQYF.

The chain carries TRBV27 and TRBJ2-1, with TRBD1 matching over 7 bases. The CDR3 extends over 14 amino acids. Germline values: CDR1 MNHEY, CDR2 SMNVEV (reference sequence). Trimming took 6 bases from V and 6 from J; bases not matched to a gene: 8. This chain's CDR3 is CASSPRGSGNEQFF. In nucleotides, the CDR3 is TGTGCCAGCAGCCCCAGGGGGTCCGGCAATGAGCAGTTCTTC.

The chain employs TRBV7-2 and TRBJ2-5, with a weak D call TRBD1 (5 bases). The CDR3 contains 14 residues. Trimming removed 5 bases at V and 6 bases at J, with 16 bases between. The germline CDR1 and CDR2 sequences are SGHTA and FQGNSA. The CDR3 sequence is CASSPGQGGKTQYF. CDR3 nucleotides: TGTGCCAGCAGCCCCGGGCAGGGTGGAAAGACCCAGTACTTC.

The V gene is TRBV9, the J gene TRBJ2-7; 7 bases fit TRBD1. Germline lookup yields CDR1 SGDLS and CDR2 YYNGEE. Germline trimming cut 2 bases from V and 2 bases from J; bases unmatched to any gene: 4. This CDR3 has 14 amino acids. This CDR3 reads CASSVRDSAYEQYF. Written as DNA, the CDR3 is TGTGCCAGCAGCGTTCGGGACAGTGCCTACGAGCAGTACTTC.

This chain links TRBV5-5 with TRBJ1-5; a weak D match, TRBD1 (6 bases). The ends were cut back, 2 bases at V and 3 bases at J, with 9 bases in the middle. Germline values: CDR1 SGHKS, CDR2 YYEKEE (reference sequence). CDR3 length: 14 amino acids. The CDR3 sequence: CASSFGQYNQPQHF. In DNA form, the CDR3 reads TGTGCCAGCAGCTTCGGACAGTACAATCAGCCCCAGCATTTT.

This chain links TRBV2 with TRBJ2-3; 9 bases map to TRBD2. The CDR3 extends over 15 amino acids. Germline CDR1 SNHLY, CDR2 FYNNEI. The junction had 6 bases not matched to a gene; V was cut back by 6 bases and J by 2 bases. The DNA of the CDR3 is TGTGCCAGCAGGACAGCGGGGGGCCCCACAGATACGCAGTATTTT. This gives the protein CASRTAGGPTDTQYF.

A remark on this clone: This specimen includes other DNA sequences encoding the same CDR3. The CDR3 nucleotides are TGTGCCAGCAGCGGCGGGGCAACTAATGAAAAACTGTTTTTT. As protein: CASSGGATNEKLFF. The chain employs TRBV5-4 and TRBJ1-4; D is uncertain. The CDR3 length is 14 residues. V lost 4 bases and J lost 0, with 7 bases in between. Germline assignment: CDR1 SGHNT and CDR2 YYREEE (reference sequence).

The rearrangement links TRBV19 to TRBJ2-2; D is uncertain. Trimming pared 6 bases from V and 0 bases from J, leaving 5 bases between. The CDR3 sequence is 13 residues long. The germline V gene encodes CDR1 LNHDA and CDR2 SQIVND (reference sequence). CDR3 sequence: CASSPANTGELFF. The CDR3 DNA sequence: TGTGCCAGTAGCCCTGCGAACACCGGGGAGCTGTTTTTT.

The chain employs TRBV6-6 and TRBJ2-5; maybe TRBD2 (6 bases). CDR3 size: 16 residues. The V gene lost 1 base and the J gene lost 4 bases, with 16 bases spanning the gap. CDR1 and CDR2 (germline): MNHNY, SVGAGI (reference sequence). CDR3: CASSYLEGGEGETQYF. The CDR3 DNA is TGTGCCAGCAGTTACTTGGAGGGCGGAGAAGGAGAGACCCAGTACTTC.